These T cell receptor beta chains were read from a single sample in a study of T-cell memory formation after mild COVID-19. TCRdb re-called the 5' RACE reads with MiXCR, one entry per CDR3 protein. The sample shows over 500,000 distinct CDR3 sequences, 17% of them seen only once. Sequenced input: PBMCs or a T cell subset sorted from them (not recorded which). The receptors derive from an adult woman who had mild COVID-19 (a few samples of this study predate the infection). Cell type and time point are not known. The CDR3 runs from the conserved cysteine through the conserved F or W. Expanded clones get a size class; other rows say once, few or many, or leave the size out.

J | V | size | CDR3
TRBJ2-7 | TRBV7-8 | - | CASSPGGFGEQYF
TRBJ2-2 | TRBV27 | - | CATTRITGLNTGELFF
TRBJ1-1 | TRBV1 | - | CTSSCITGVHGAFF
TRBJ1-1 | TRBV24-1 | - | CATSNSGSTEAFF
TRBJ1-5 | TRBV2 | - | CASSEEVIQPQHF
TRBJ2-1 | TRBV24-1 | few | CATSDLSGKGNNEQFF
TRBJ2-1 | TRBV30 | few | CAWTSGHEQFF
TRBJ2-7 | TRBV20-1 | - | CSAAGRTVGYEQYF
TRBJ1-1 | TRBV6-1 | few | CASSEGGPNTEAFF
TRBJ2-7 | TRBV10-3 | few | CAISEAGGIMYEQYF
TRBJ1-2 | TRBV5-5 | few | CASSLNLRGGYTF
TRBJ2-3 | TRBV10-3 | - | CAISVADTDTQYF
TRBJ2-1 | TRBV12-3/TRBV12-4 | few | CASSSPGTGFNEQFF
TRBJ1-1 | TRBV30 | - | CAWSDGLNTEAFF